This is a list of T cell receptor beta chains from one sample in a study of low-dose radiotherapy and immunotherapy resistance in tumors. MiXCR, run by TCRdb on the reads, gives a single entry per CDR3 protein. The sample holds 55,000 to 65,000 distinct CDR3 sequences; 26% are singletons and the top ten take 6.6%. The input for sequencing was PBMCs, taken before treatment. These receptors all come from a male donor with rectosigmoid adenocarcinoma. Both conserved end residues are part of each CDR3. Fields, in order: CDR3 DNA, CDR3 protein, clone size, D gene, J gene, V gene. D genes are given only for firm matches. For some rows the clone size is stated as once, few or many, or as a class when expanded; others skip it.

CDR3nt: TGCGCCAGCAGCTGGGGCGGTAGCGGGGGTCGGAGGGATGGCTACACCTTC
CDR3aa: CASSWGGSGGRRDGYTF
abundance: many
d_gene: NA
j_gene: TRBJ1-2
v_gene: TRBV4-3

CDR3nt: TGCGCCAGCAGAAAGGCGGGAGGGCCTTGGGCGGAGGACGAGCAGTACTTC
CDR3aa: CASRKAGGPWAEDEQYF
abundance: NA
d_gene: TRBD2
j_gene: TRBJ2-7
v_gene: TRBV5-1

CDR3nt: TGTGCCAGCAGTTCCCGGCAGCACAATGAGCAGTTCTTC
CDR3aa: CASSSRQHNEQFF
abundance: few
d_gene: NA
j_gene: TRBJ2-1
v_gene: TRBV6-2/TRBV6-3

CDR3nt: TGTGCCAGCAGAATAACGAGGGGCTCCGCGAACACCGGGGAGCTGTTTTTT
CDR3aa: CASRITRGSANTGELFF
abundance: many
d_gene: NA
j_gene: TRBJ2-2
v_gene: TRBV11-2

CDR3nt: TGTGCCAGCAGCCGATGGGGACGGCAGAGCACAGATACGCAGTATTTT
CDR3aa: CASSRWGRQSTDTQYF
abundance: many
d_gene: NA
j_gene: TRBJ2-3
v_gene: TRBV7-2

CDR3nt: TGTGCCAGCAGGCGAGGGGTATCCACCGGGGAGCTGTTTTTT
CDR3aa: CASRRGVSTGELFF
abundance: many
d_gene: NA
j_gene: TRBJ2-2
v_gene: TRBV6-2/TRBV6-3

CDR3nt: TGTGCCAGCAGCCAAGGGGGCGGGGGAAACCAGTACTTC
CDR3aa: CASSQGGGGNQYF
abundance: many
d_gene: TRBD2
j_gene: TRBJ2-5
v_gene: TRBV3-1

CDR3nt: TGTGCCAGCAGCCCCCGCGGTACCACAGATACGCAGTATTTT
CDR3aa: CASSPRGTTDTQYF
abundance: many
d_gene: NA
j_gene: TRBJ2-3
v_gene: TRBV11-3

CDR3nt: TGTGCCAGCAGTTACGCAACCAACAGGGGTAACACTGAAGCTTTCTTT
CDR3aa: CASSYATNRGNTEAFF
abundance: many
d_gene: TRBD1
j_gene: TRBJ1-1
v_gene: TRBV6-5

CDR3nt: TGTGCCATCAGTGAGTCTGCGGCAGGGAGTGACGAGCAGTACTTC
CDR3aa: CAISESAAGSDEQYF
abundance: medium-sized
d_gene: NA
j_gene: TRBJ2-7
v_gene: TRBV10-3

CDR3nt: TGTGCCTGGAGTTACAGGGGGCTTCAAGGAAACACCATATATTTT
CDR3aa: CAWSYRGLQGNTIYF
abundance: few
d_gene: TRBD1
j_gene: TRBJ1-3
v_gene: TRBV30

CDR3nt: TGTGCCAGCAGCTTATATGGGACTGAAGCTTTCTTT
CDR3aa: CASSLYGTEAFF
abundance: many
d_gene: NA
j_gene: TRBJ1-1
v_gene: TRBV7-2

CDR3nt: TGCAGTGCCCTCCCAGGGCGTGGTAATTCACCCCTCCACTTT
CDR3aa: CSALPGRGNSPLHF
abundance: many
d_gene: NA
j_gene: TRBJ1-6
v_gene: TRBV20-1

CDR3nt: TGCGCCAGCAGTGAGTCACGGGAGATCCACGAGCAGTACTTC
CDR3aa: CASSESREIHEQYF
abundance: many
d_gene: NA
j_gene: TRBJ2-7
v_gene: TRBV10-2

CDR3nt: TGCGCCAGCAGTGAGTCTGCATACGGAGCCTACGAGCAGTACTTC
CDR3aa: CASSESAYGAYEQYF
abundance: NA
d_gene: NA
j_gene: TRBJ2-7
v_gene: TRBV10-2

CDR3nt: TGCAGCGTAACAAGGGAGAATGAGCAGTTCTTC
CDR3aa: CSVTRENEQFF
abundance: NA
d_gene: NA
j_gene: TRBJ2-1
v_gene: TRBV29-1

CDR3nt: TGTGCCAGCAGCCTGGTTGGGGGGGATCCGGACGAGCAGTACTTC
CDR3aa: CASSLVGGDPDEQYF
abundance: many
d_gene: TRBD2
j_gene: TRBJ2-7
v_gene: TRBV28

CDR3nt: TGTGCCAGTACGTCGCAGTTCCCAGATACGCAGTATTTT
CDR3aa: CASTSQFPDTQYF
abundance: many
d_gene: NA
j_gene: TRBJ2-3
v_gene: TRBV19

CDR3nt: TGCGCCAGCAGCCAAGGGCGGTGGGCTAGCGCATCAAGCTCTGGGGCCAACGTCCTGACTTTC
CDR3aa: CASSQGRWASASSSGANVLTF
abundance: many
d_gene: NA
j_gene: TRBJ2-6
v_gene: TRBV4-3

CDR3nt: TGCAGCGCTCGTAGCGGGAGCTCCTACGAGCAGTACTTC
CDR3aa: CSARSGSSYEQYF
abundance: many
d_gene: TRBD2
j_gene: TRBJ2-7
v_gene: TRBV29-1

CDR3nt: TGTGCCAGCAGCTTAGGGCAGACAAACATTCAGTACTTC
CDR3aa: CASSLGQTNIQYF
abundance: many
d_gene: NA
j_gene: TRBJ2-4
v_gene: TRBV7-2

CDR3nt: TGTGCCAGCTCTCTGGCAGGGCGCAATGAGCAGTTCTTC
CDR3aa: CASSLAGRNEQFF
abundance: many
d_gene: NA
j_gene: TRBJ2-1
v_gene: TRBV18

CDR3nt: TGTGCCAGCAGCTTAGGTGGGCTGAACGTCCTGACTTTC
CDR3aa: CASSLGGLNVLTF
abundance: many
d_gene: NA
j_gene: TRBJ2-6
v_gene: TRBV7-2

CDR3nt: TGTGCCAGCAGTTTAGTAGGGTCAGGGGGCATGTCTGGAAACACCATATATTTT
CDR3aa: CASSLVGSGGMSGNTIYF
abundance: NA
d_gene: TRBD1
j_gene: TRBJ1-3
v_gene: TRBV28

CDR3nt: TGTGCCAGCAGTTTAGATCAATATGGCTACACCTTC
CDR3aa: CASSLDQYGYTF
abundance: few
d_gene: NA
j_gene: TRBJ1-2
v_gene: TRBV28

CDR3nt: TGTGCCAGCTCACCGGCAGGTATAGGGTCCTACAATGAGCAGTTCTTC
CDR3aa: CASSPAGIGSYNEQFF
abundance: many
d_gene: NA
j_gene: TRBJ2-1
v_gene: TRBV18

CDR3nt: TGTGCCAGCAGTTTTCAACTAGCGGGGGGCCAAGAGACCCAGTACTTC
CDR3aa: CASSFQLAGGQETQYF
abundance: NA
d_gene: TRBD2
j_gene: TRBJ2-5
v_gene: TRBV6-1

CDR3nt: TGTGCCAGCAGCCCCCAGGGTCTGACGCAGTATTTT
CDR3aa: CASSPQGLTQYF
abundance: many
d_gene: NA
j_gene: TRBJ2-3
v_gene: TRBV7-2

CDR3nt: TGTGCCAGCAGCCAAGAGGTACTAGCGGGAGGCAATGAGCAGTTCTTC
CDR3aa: CASSQEVLAGGNEQFF
abundance: many
d_gene: TRBD2
j_gene: TRBJ2-1
v_gene: TRBV3-1

CDR3nt: TGCAGCGTTGAAACGGCCAGCGCTCTTAGCGATGAGCAGTTCTTC
CDR3aa: CSVETASALSDEQFF
abundance: NA
d_gene: NA
j_gene: TRBJ2-1
v_gene: TRBV29-1

CDR3nt: TGTGCCAGTAGTATGGACCGACGCTATGGCTACACCTTC
CDR3aa: CASSMDRRYGYTF
abundance: NA
d_gene: NA
j_gene: TRBJ1-2
v_gene: TRBV19

CDR3nt: TGTGCCAGCAGCTTATACACAGGGAGGACAGGGGCCAACGTCCTGACTTTC
CDR3aa: CASSLYTGRTGANVLTF
abundance: NA
d_gene: NA
j_gene: TRBJ2-6
v_gene: TRBV7-9

CDR3nt: TGTGCCAGCTTTATGGACAGTCTCAACACTGAAGCTTTCTTT
CDR3aa: CASFMDSLNTEAFF
abundance: many
d_gene: NA
j_gene: TRBJ1-1
v_gene: TRBV18

CDR3nt: TGTGCCAGCAGTCCTCGGGGCCTTCCTCGCTCCTACGAGCAGTACTTC
CDR3aa: CASSPRGLPRSYEQYF
abundance: many
d_gene: NA
j_gene: TRBJ2-7
v_gene: TRBV28

CDR3nt: TGTGCCAGCAGCGGGGGGACAGGGAATTTCCACGAGCAGTACTTC
CDR3aa: CASSGGTGNFHEQYF
abundance: many
d_gene: TRBD1
j_gene: TRBJ2-7
v_gene: TRBV7-9

CDR3nt: TGTGCCAGCAGCGTAGAGGAAGGCAGGCGTAACACTGAAGCTTTCTTT
CDR3aa: CASSVEEGRRNTEAFF
abundance: many
d_gene: NA
j_gene: TRBJ1-1
v_gene: TRBV9

CDR3nt: TGTGCCAGCACCCGATCCGGACAGTTCTACGAGCAGTACTTC
CDR3aa: CASTRSGQFYEQYF
abundance: many
d_gene: NA
j_gene: TRBJ2-7
v_gene: TRBV6-2/TRBV6-3

CDR3nt: TGTGCCAGCAGCGTAGACCTGAATGAAAAACTGTTTTTT
CDR3aa: CASSVDLNEKLFF
abundance: many
d_gene: NA
j_gene: TRBJ1-4
v_gene: TRBV9

CDR3nt: TGCAGCGTTGAATCCGGGAGGGCCGACGAGCAGTACTTC
CDR3aa: CSVESGRADEQYF
abundance: medium-sized
d_gene: TRBD2
j_gene: TRBJ2-7
v_gene: TRBV29-1

CDR3nt: TGTGCCAGCAGTGAAGCCCTAGCGGGGGGCTTAGATACGCAGTATTTT
CDR3aa: CASSEALAGGLDTQYF
abundance: many
d_gene: TRBD2
j_gene: TRBJ2-3
v_gene: TRBV6-1

CDR3nt: TGTGCCAGCAGCTCCAAATATACGCAGTATTTT
CDR3aa: CASSSKYTQYF
abundance: many
d_gene: NA
j_gene: TRBJ2-3
v_gene: TRBV6-2/TRBV6-3

CDR3nt: TGTGCCAGCAGCTTAGCCCCGACAGGGGGCAATGAGCAGTTCTTC
CDR3aa: CASSLAPTGGNEQFF
abundance: many
d_gene: TRBD1
j_gene: TRBJ2-1
v_gene: TRBV11-2

CDR3nt: TGCAGTGCCAGGACCGGGACGAAAGAGACCCAGTACTTC
CDR3aa: CSARTGTKETQYF
abundance: many
d_gene: NA
j_gene: TRBJ2-5
v_gene: TRBV20-1

CDR3nt: TGTGCCAGCAGTTACTCGTGGGGCTCTGGGGCCAACGTCCTGACTTTC
CDR3aa: CASSYSWGSGANVLTF
abundance: many
d_gene: NA
j_gene: TRBJ2-6
v_gene: TRBV6-5

CDR3nt: TGTGCCAGCAGCGGATTAACTACTAGCGGGAGCTCCTACAATGAGCAGTTCTTC
CDR3aa: CASSGLTTSGSSYNEQFF
abundance: few
d_gene: TRBD2
j_gene: TRBJ2-1
v_gene: TRBV7-6

CDR3nt: TGCGCCAGCAGCTGGGGACTAGCGGGAGGCACCGGGGAGCTGTTTTTT
CDR3aa: CASSWGLAGGTGELFF
abundance: NA
d_gene: TRBD2
j_gene: TRBJ2-2
v_gene: TRBV5-1

CDR3nt: TGTGCCAGCAGTAATGATGGCCGGGACAGAGTAGGTTCCTACGAGCAGTACTTC
CDR3aa: CASSNDGRDRVGSYEQYF
abundance: many
d_gene: TRBD1
j_gene: TRBJ2-7
v_gene: TRBV6-5

CDR3nt: TGTGCCAGCAGCCCGGGCCTCGGGGGGTCCTACGAGCAGTACTTC
CDR3aa: CASSPGLGGSYEQYF
abundance: many
d_gene: TRBD2
j_gene: TRBJ2-7
v_gene: TRBV11-2

CDR3nt: TGTGCCAGCAGTTACGCGACCGGGACAGCAAAAGGCTATGGCTACACCTTC
CDR3aa: CASSYATGTAKGYGYTF
abundance: many
d_gene: TRBD1
j_gene: TRBJ1-2
v_gene: TRBV6-2/TRBV6-3

CDR3nt: TGTGCCAGCAGGGCAACAGGGAGTAGCAATCAGCCCCAGCATTTT
CDR3aa: CASRATGSSNQPQHF
abundance: NA
d_gene: NA
j_gene: TRBJ1-5
v_gene: TRBV2

CDR3nt: TGTGCCAGCAGCAACCGCCTATCAACGGAGTCCAGGGGCGATAACACCGGGGAGCTGTTTTTT
CDR3aa: CASSNRLSTESRGDNTGELFF
abundance: many
d_gene: NA
j_gene: TRBJ2-2
v_gene: TRBV21-1

CDR3nt: TGCAGTGCTACTCCGGGACTAGCGACCCCCAGAAGCACAGATACGCAGTATTTT
CDR3aa: CSATPGLATPRSTDTQYF
abundance: few
d_gene: TRBD2
j_gene: TRBJ2-3
v_gene: TRBV20-1

CDR3nt: TGTGCCAGCAGGCAGGGTTACTCTGGAAACACCATATATTTT
CDR3aa: CASRQGYSGNTIYF
abundance: NA
d_gene: NA
j_gene: TRBJ1-3
v_gene: TRBV28

CDR3nt: TGCGCCAGCAGCCAAGATCTGGCTAGCGGGAGGGAAAAAGATACGCAGTATTTT
CDR3aa: CASSQDLASGREKDTQYF
abundance: many
d_gene: TRBD2
j_gene: TRBJ2-3
v_gene: TRBV4-1

CDR3nt: TGTGCCAGCAGACCCGGGACAGGACCGGATACGCAGTATTTT
CDR3aa: CASRPGTGPDTQYF
abundance: NA
d_gene: TRBD1
j_gene: TRBJ2-3
v_gene: TRBV2

CDR3nt: TGTGCCAGCCGCCAGGGAGTGTACGAGCAGTACTTC
CDR3aa: CASRQGVYEQYF
abundance: NA
d_gene: NA
j_gene: TRBJ2-7
v_gene: TRBV2

CDR3nt: TGTGCCAGCAGCGAGAGGAGGGGAGCGGAGACCCAGTACTTC
CDR3aa: CASSERRGAETQYF
abundance: many
d_gene: NA
j_gene: TRBJ2-5
v_gene: TRBV7-2

CDR3nt: TGTGCCAGCAGAAAAGGGACTAGCGGCTACGAGCAGTACTTC
CDR3aa: CASRKGTSGYEQYF
abundance: NA
d_gene: TRBD2
j_gene: TRBJ2-7
v_gene: TRBV9

CDR3nt: TGTGCCAGTCGGGGCCCCTATAGCAATCAGCCCCAGCATTTT
CDR3aa: CASRGPYSNQPQHF
abundance: many
d_gene: NA
j_gene: TRBJ1-5
v_gene: TRBV19